This T cell receptor (beta chain) appears in the sequencing data of a study of shared T cell receptors in the human thymus. V was cut by 5 bases and J by 7 bases, with 19 bases left in between. There are 15 residues in the CDR3. Germline V gene data show CDR1 as MNHNS and CDR2 as SASEGT. TCRdb keeps only in-frame clones here, not all; method: immunoSEQ multiplex PCR. The sample lists 500,000 to 750,000 clones, more than 75% occurring once. These data also featured in a second study, about human thymus T cells.

This chain links TRBV6-1 with TRBJ2-3, with D perhaps TRBD2 (6 bases). This receptor was obtained from a boy under two years old with a congenital heart defect. The sample consisted of thymocytes. Here the CDR3 reads CASSKTRSSVHTQYF. CDR3 nucleotide sequence: TGTGCCAGCAGTAAGACTAGATCGAGTGTGCATACGCAGTATTTT.